Below are 20 T cell receptor beta chains sequenced from a single sample in a study of sequential checkpoint blockade in melanoma. Assay used: immunoSEQ multiplex PCR; TCRdb lists only in-frame clones, some missing. The sample yields more than 10,000 clones, 82% seen once. Specified treatment: randomized to nivolumab then ipilimumab (arm A) or the reverse (arm B). This sample comprised CD8+ T cells sorted from blood (inferred from file names), obtained from a patient given nivolumab and ipilimumab in sequence. Source of these receptors: a human donor with melanoma.

The rearrangement links TRBV27 to TRBJ2-5, with TRBD2 identical over 8 bases. Germline trimming cut 2 bases from V and 5 bases from J; bases unmatched to any gene: 13. Germline-derived CDR1 and CDR2 are MNHEY and SMNVEV (reference sequence). CDR3 length equals 17 residues. The CDR3 DNA sequence: TGTGCCAGCAGTTTAGTAGGAGCGGGAGCGCACTATGAGACCCAGTACTTC. Translation gives CASSLVGAGAHYETQYF.

CDR3 sequence reads: CSTVGTGGVRGPTDTQYF. The DNA of the CDR3 is TGTAGTACGGTGGGGACAGGGGGCGTGAGGGGGCCGACAGATACGCAGTATTTT. The chain combines TRBV7-9 with TRBJ2-3; TRBD1 matches at 12 bases. CDR1 is SEHNR, CDR2 FQNEAQ, per germline (reference sequence). The CDR3 loop spans 18 amino acids.

This clone was counted only a few times. The CDR3 region is CASSPQRAYEQYF. CDR3 sequence (DNA): TGTGCCAGCTCACCACAGAGAGCCTACGAGCAGTACTTC. This chain joins TRBV18 and TRBJ2-7; D unclear. CDR1 KGHSH and CDR2 LQKENI come from the germline V gene. Between the trimmed V and J ends, which lost 1 base and 2 bases, there was a span of 6 bases. The CDR3 is 13 residues long.

The J gene is TRBJ2-7, the V gene TRBV6-1; 8 bases agree with TRBD1. The CDR3 covers 13 residues. V dropped 8 bases and J dropped 7; count of bases not matched to a gene: 10. CDR1 and CDR2 (germline): MNHNS, SASEGT. The CDR3 sequence is CASRGRGLEEQYF. The DNA for the CDR3 is TGTGCCAGCCGTGGCAGGGGGCTAGAGGAGCAGTACTTC.

The chain recombines TRBV6-6 with TRBJ2-7, with 7 bases lining up with TRBD1. The length of the CDR3 is 12 residues. V lost 4 bases, J lost 4 bases, and 1 base stayed unmatched. CDR1 is MNHNY, CDR2 SVGAGI, per germline (reference sequence). DNA of the CDR3: TGTGCCAGCAGTTCGGGACAGTACGAGCAGTACTTC. This gives the protein CASSSGQYEQYF.

J is TRBJ2-7 and V is TRBV5-4; 8 bases line up with TRBD1. The CDR3 extends over 12 amino acids. Germline V gives CDR1 SGHNT, CDR2 YYREEE (reference sequence). The V segment lost 3 bases and the J segment 5 bases; nucleotides outside the gene matches: 1. The chain's CDR3 is CASSSTGDEQYF. CDR3 DNA sequence: TGTGCCAGCAGCTCGACAGGGGACGAGCAGTACTTC.

J is TRBJ2-3 and V is TRBV27; D unresolved. CDR3 length equals 15 residues. Germline-derived CDR1 and CDR2 are MNHEY and SMNVEV (reference sequence). Between the trimmed V and J ends, which lost 3 bases and 0 bases, there was a span of 10 bases. CDR3 protein: CASSFGLPSTDTQYF. The CDR3 DNA reads TGTGCCAGCAGTTTTGGGCTACCTAGCACAGATACGCAGTATTTT.

This clone was seen only once. The rearrangement uses TRBV27 and TRBJ2-5, with TRBD1 as a possible D gene (5 bases). TRBJ2-7 explains the end of the DNA better; the J call may be wrong. The CDR3 runs 13 residues. Germline V gene lookup returns CDR1 MNHEY and CDR2 SMNVEV (reference sequence). CDR3 sequence: CASSLPGHHEQYF. The CDR3 DNA reads TGTGCCAGCAGTTTACCAGGGCATCACGAGCAGTACTTC.

This clone was recorded a few times. The chain is built from TRBV19 and TRBJ2-7, with a possible D match to TRBD2 (7 bases). The CDR3 loop spans 13 amino acids. Germline V gene lookup returns CDR1 LNHDA and CDR2 SQIVND (reference sequence). Trimming removed 5 bases at V and 3 bases at J, with 11 bases between. CDR3 amino acids: CASSLGGGYEQYF. In DNA form, the CDR3 reads TGTGCCAGTAGTCTGGGAGGGGGCTACGAGCAGTACTTC. Based on the CDR3 plus reference TRBV19 and TRBJ2-7, the full variable domain is DGGITQSPKYLFRKEGQNVTLSCEQNLNHDAMYWYRQDPGQGLRLIYYSQIVNDFQKGDIAEGYSVSREKKESFPLTVTSAQKNPTAFYLCASSLGGGYEQYFGPGTRLTVT.

V usage is TRBV10-2 and J usage is TRBJ1-2, with a possible D match to TRBD1 (6 bases). CDR1 is WSHSY, CDR2 SAAADI, per germline. The V end lost 1 base, the J end lost 5 bases, and 11 bases lay between the germline ends. The CDR3 covers 14 residues. CDR3 nucleotide sequence: TGCGCCAGCAGTGAGTGGGGGGGCGGGTATGGCTACACCTTC. Its protein is CASSEWGGGYGYTF.

This clone occurred a few times. The sample has other DNA sequences that encode this CDR3 too. CDR3 in amino acids: CASSPGTGGYEQYF. The CDR3 coding sequence is TGTGCCAGCAGCCCGGGGACAGGGGGCTACGAGCAGTACTTC. The V gene is TRBV7-2, the J gene TRBJ2-7; TRBD1 matches at 11 bases. CDR3 length equals 14 residues. In germline, CDR1 is SGHTA, CDR2 FQGNSA. V dropped 5 bases and J dropped 3; count of bases not matched to a gene: 3.

The chain is built from TRBV13 and TRBJ1-5; 9 bases line up with TRBD1. The CDR3 extends over 16 amino acids. V lost 2 bases, J lost 4 bases, and 6 bases stayed unmatched. The germline V gene encodes CDR1 PRHDT and CDR2 FYEKMQ (reference sequence). CDR3 sequence: CASSLRRTGANQPQHF. The CDR3 coding sequence is TGTGCCAGCAGCTTAAGGCGGACAGGGGCAAATCAGCCCCAGCATTTT.

The gene calls are TRBV27 and TRBJ1-1; 8 nucleotides line up with TRBD1. CDR3 size: 11 residues. J lost 8 bases, V lost 8 bases, and 4 bases had no gene match. Per germline, CDR1 MNHEY and CDR2 SMNVEV (reference sequence). The CDR3 loop reads CASVRTGEAFF. CDR3 DNA: TGTGCCAGCGTTAGGACAGGGGAAGCTTTCTTT.

This clone was seen just once. The chain couples TRBV7-3 to TRBJ2-6; 8 bases map to TRBD1. The J segment lost 9 bases and the V segment lost 5 bases, leaving 6 bases of the junction unmatched. The CDR3 is 14 residues long. CDR1 and CDR2 (germline): SGHTA, FQGTGA. CDR3 nucleotide sequence: TGTGCCAGCAGCCCCGGGACAGGTTACAACGTCCTGACTTTC. Residues: CASSPGTGYNVLTF.

The chain joins TRBV12-1 to TRBJ2-2; the table's D call of TRBD2 was not tested on the DNA. TRBV12-1 has pseudogene status. The CDR3 extends over 19 amino acids. Here the CDR3 DNA reads TGTGCCAGCAGCTACCAAGGGACTAGCGGGAGGGCCCACACCGGGGAGCTGTTTTTT. It codes for CASSYQGTSGRAHTGELFF.

The chain carries TRBV5-1 and TRBJ2-5, with D perhaps matching TRBD2 (6 bases). The V end lost 3 bases, the J end lost 0 bases, and 21 bases lay between the germline ends. Germline values: CDR1 SGHRS, CDR2 YFSETQ. This CDR3 spans 18 amino acids. CDR3 coding DNA: TGCGCCAGCAGCTCTTTTGAGGAGGGGCTCGGGAACCAAGAGACCCAGTACTTC. Its protein is CASSSFEEGLGNQETQYF.

The chain couples TRBV5-1 to TRBJ2-7, with 8 bases identical to TRBD1. The germline V gene encodes CDR1 SGHRS and CDR2 YFSETQ. J gave up 3 bases and V 3 bases, and 5 bases lay outside the gene matches. The CDR3 sequence is 14 residues long. The CDR3: CASSWTTGDYEQYF. The CDR3 DNA sequence: TGCGCCAGCAGCTGGACGACAGGGGACTACGAGCAGTACTTC.

The V call is TRBV27, the J call TRBJ2-7, with 7 bases aligning to TRBD1. J gave up 3 bases and V 3 bases, and 5 bases lay outside the gene matches. Germline CDR1 and CDR2: MNHEY and SMNVEV (reference sequence). The CDR3 extends over 14 amino acids. The CDR3 sequence is CASSFGQAIYEQYF. The CDR3 DNA reads TGTGCCAGCAGTTTCGGACAGGCAATCTACGAGCAGTACTTC.

This clone appeared a single time. This sequence joins TRBV5-1 and TRBJ2-5, with 7 bases fitting TRBD1. The CDR3 length is 13 residues. V gave up 4 bases and J gave up 2 bases; unmatched junction bases: 2. Germline CDR1 reads SGHRS; CDR2 reads YFSETQ. The CDR3 loop reads CASSMGQQETQYF. DNA of the CDR3: TGCGCCAGCAGCATGGGACAGCAAGAGACCCAGTACTTC.

The chain combines TRBV27 with TRBJ2-5; 7 positions match TRBD1. The J call may be faulty, since TRBJ2-7 better matches the DNA end. The CDR3 has 15 residues. Germline-derived CDR1 and CDR2 are MNHEY and SMNVEV (reference sequence). The CDR3 spells CASSSLRGSIYEQYF. CDR3 coding DNA: TGTGCCAGCAGTAGCCTCAGGGGGTCGATCTACGAGCAGTACTTC.